This T cell receptor beta chain originates from a study of shared T cell receptors in the human thymus (dated by TCRdb to the early 2020s). In the study overall: The study examined how the human thymus generates shared, self-reactive T-cell receptor alpha chains.

This clone was picked up a small number of times. The antigen this receptor binds is unknown. The sample holds no much larger clone one base away, and base qualities are not on file. CDR3 length: 18 amino acids, cysteine to phenylalanine. The entry retains the CDR3 DNA only, 54 bases that are in frame from base 1. Trimming takes 0 bases from V and 1 base from J, and the germline ends sit 19 bases apart. CDR1 and CDR2 were assigned from the germline V gene as SGHRS and YFSETQ. Receptors were amplified or captured by the immunoSEQ multiplex PCR assay. This is the immuneACCESS table as TCRdb keeps it, with only in-frame sequences that have V and J called. A part of the clones is gone; compared with another copy, unresolved V genes explain less than half, and the rest is unexplained. The sample table records 540,000 or so clones; 75% to 80% of these occur just once. 0.01% to 0.015% of the sample is in the top ten clones.

A further study also used this sample, focusing on human thymus T cells. Reported in the second study: In Finland, the donors were immunologically healthy infants who were having open corrective cardiac surgery for congenital heart defects. Thymus tissue was obtained as surgical resects removed during corrective cardiac surgery. V and J gene segment usage appeared biased in both thymic and peripheral blood repertoires. Highly overlapping thymic TCR repertoires among unrelated individuals were reported in the related research. TCR alpha and beta repertoires from seven to nine infant thymus samples and a few related peripheral blood samples were characterized in the study. The infant donors were roughly 7 to 244 days old, and the cohort included six or seven males and a couple of females. Thymocytes were mechanically released from the tissue and were stored as pellets of roughly 10-34 million cells at -70 degrees C. Genomic DNA was extracted from frozen cell pellets with a QIAsymphony instrument. The immunoSEQ multiplex PCR assay was used to amplify the TCRB and TCRAD loci from a standardized amount of quality-controlled genomic DNA. The amplicons spanned the V(D)J region and were long enough to cover the CDR3 and allow V and J genes to be identified. The commercial immunoSEQ service was used to sequence amplicons on an Illumina platform. Primer bias and sequencing errors were corrected as previously described, and TCRAD and TCRB definitions were based on the IMGT database. immunoSEQ Analyzer 3.0 and VDJTools were used for repertoire analysis, which covered basic statistics, V/J segment usage, diversity estimates, rarefaction and pairwise overlap. Diversity was estimated with Chao1, ChaoE, Efron-Thisted, Shannon and inverse Simpson indices, and also on datasets down-sampled to the smallest sample. Repertoire overlap used strict matching of CDR3 nucleotide sequence, V gene and J gene, with Jaccard-based multidimensional scaling clustering. Thymus samples yielded on average roughly 810,000 unique TCRB clonotypes, compared with around 84,000 from blood samples.

The sequence joins TRBV5-1 to TRBJ1-1; tentative D gene TRBD1, with 5 bases matching. Sequencing used thymocytes. This TCR came from a boy in the first two years of life with a congenital heart defect. Donor details come from another sample of the same person, matched by shared clones. The CDR3 reads as follows: CASSLAGETGRGNTEAFF. In nucleotide form, the sequence is TGCGCCAGCAGCTTGGCCGGGGAAACGGGGCGGGGGAACACTGAAGCTTTCTTT.